The clone carrying this T cell receptor (beta chain) showed up many times. Its antigen is not known. The V gene lost 5 bases and the J gene lost 2 bases, with 13 bases spanning the gap. CDR1 and CDR2 from the germline V gene are SEHNR and FQNEAQ (reference sequence). The CDR3 has 14 residues. This sample was taken from a study of glioma-infiltrating T cells. Amplification of TCR alpha and beta CDR3 regions from RNA used iRepertoire nested multiplex PCR. TCRdb independently ran MiXCR on the multiplex PCR reads; one entry per CDR3 protein. The sample has more than 100,000 distinct CDR3 sequences, 25% to 35% seen once; the top ten hold 44%. Study observations and caveats: Gliomas, especially low-grade, showed above-expected tissue-blood divergence; non-neoplastic patients showed below. Only very few CDR3 sequences appeared in both tissue and blood.

V gene TRBV7-9 combines with J gene TRBJ2-7; D uncertain. This TCR derives from a human donor with low-grade glioma or glioblastoma, undergoing nonglioma brain surgery, or in good health (not recorded which). Sequenced material: glioma tissue, nonneoplastic brain tissue, or PBMCs (not recorded which). CDR3 DNA: TGTGCCAGCAGCCGCGCATGGCAGACCTACGAGCAGTACTTC. Its translation is CASSRAWQTYEQYF.